The 11 T cell receptor beta chains below all came from one sample that was sequenced in a study of cytomegalovirus exposure and HLA in healthy donors. This PCR relied on a set of 60 Vbeta primers and 13 Jbeta primers. Produced via immunoSEQ multiplex PCR; TCRdb's table is partial and in-frame only. The sample consists of approximately 120,000 clones, 80% to 90% of them appearing once. Sequenced material: PBMCs. These receptor sequences come from a woman aged 25 to 39 in good health and CMV-seronegative.

The chain employs TRBV19 and TRBJ1-2, with 7 bases lining up with TRBD1. The V segment lost 3 bases and the J segment 7 bases; nucleotides outside the gene matches: 11. This CDR3 comprises 15 residues. Looked up from germline, CDR1 is LNHDA and CDR2 is SQIVND (reference sequence). CDR3 protein: CASSIMRQGESGYTF. The CDR3 DNA sequence: TGTGCCAGTAGTATTATGCGACAGGGTGAGAGTGGCTACACCTTC. Using reference TRBV19 and TRBJ1-2 for the parts outside the CDR3, the full variable domain is DGGITQSPKYLFRKEGQNVTLSCEQNLNHDAMYWYRQDPGQGLRLIYYSQIVNDFQKGDIAEGYSVSREKKESFPLTVTSAQKNPTAFYLCASSIMRQGESGYTFGSGTRLTVV.

This clone has a handful of counts. The V and J genes are TRBV5-4 and TRBJ1-1; D possibly corresponds to TRBD1 (5 bases). The CDR3 totals 14 residues. CDR1 SGHNT and CDR2 YYREEE come from the germline V gene (reference sequence). V was shortened by 2 bases and J by 4 bases, with 12 bases between the two germline ends. CDR3 sequence (DNA): TGTGCCAGCAGCTTAAGCTGGAGGGGCACTGAAGCTTTCTTT. Protein: CASSLSWRGTEAFF.

Turning to this clone: This sample includes further DNA sequences coding for the same CDR3. The chain carries TRBV7-2 and TRBJ1-2; D uncertain. Germline V gene sequence: CDR1 SGHTA, CDR2 FQGNSA. The CDR3 totals 14 residues. Between the trimmed V and J ends, which lost 5 bases and 0 bases, there was a span of 10 bases. CDR3 amino acids: CASSPRMSNYGYTF. CDR3 coding DNA: TGTGCCAGCAGCCCGAGGATGTCTAACTATGGCTACACCTTC. Based on the CDR3 plus reference TRBV7-2 and TRBJ1-2, the full variable domain is GAGVSQSPSNKVTEKGKDVELRCDPISGHTALYWYRQSLGQGLEFLIYFQGNSAPDKSGLPSDRFSAERTGGSVSTLTIQRTQQEDSAVYLCASSPRMSNYGYTFGSGTRLTVV.

As for this clone: The junction departs from the called germline gene at one end, perhaps through a read error. The J gene is TRBJ2-1, the V gene TRBV13; 9 bases agree with TRBD2. The length of the CDR3 is 15 residues. CDR1 PRHDT and CDR2 FYEKMQ come from the germline V gene (reference sequence). CDR3 sequence reads: CASSLGAGGYNEQFF. DNA of the CDR3: TGTGCCAGCAGCCTAGGGGCGGGGGGGTACAATGAGCAGTTCTTC.

The chain employs TRBV7-6 and TRBJ2-1; TRBD2 matches at 11 bases. Trimming took 1 base from V and 3 from J; bases not matched to a gene: 2. The germline CDR1 and CDR2 sequences are SGHVS and FNYEAQ. The CDR3 has 16 residues. The CDR3 DNA reads TGTGCCAGCAGCTTAGAACTAGCGGGGGACTACAATGAGCAGTTCTTC. Translated, it gives CASSLELAGDYNEQFF.

This clone was counted between two and nine times. The chain uses TRBV21-1 and TRBJ2-7; TRBD2 is taken as the D call from the table, unchecked against the DNA. TRBV21-1 is recorded as a pseudogene. This CDR3 comprises 14 residues. The CDR3 sequence: CASIHSPRSYEQYF. The CDR3 nucleotides are TGTGCCAGCATCCACTCCCCTCGCTCCTACGAGCAGTACTTC.

This chain joins TRBV10-1 and TRBJ2-3; D might be TRBD2 (5 bases). From germline, CDR1 is WNHNN and CDR2 SYGVQD (reference sequence). The CDR3 runs to 17 residues. The V gene lost 0 bases and the J gene lost 0 bases, with 13 bases spanning the gap. CDR3 residues: CASSESRLATSTDTQYF. The CDR3 DNA reads TGCGCCAGCAGTGAGTCGCGGCTAGCAACTAGCACAGATACGCAGTATTTT.

This clone came up a few times. The V gene is TRBV5-1, the J gene TRBJ2-3; D is unclear. V gave up 3 bases and J gave up 11 bases, with 19 bases separating them. This CDR3 contains 14 residues. Germline V gives CDR1 SGHRS, CDR2 YFSETQ. In DNA form, the CDR3 reads TGCGCCAGCAGCTCGCTAGACCGGGTCACGAGGCAGTATTTT. This translates into CASSSLDRVTRQYF.

In this sample, this clone turned up a few times. This CDR3 is CASAKTGTRSYEQYF. In DNA form, the CDR3 reads TGTGCCAGCGCTAAAACCGGGACTAGGAGTTACGAGCAGTACTTC. The V and J genes are TRBV5-6 and TRBJ2-7, with 8 bases that match TRBD2. V shed 7 bases and J 4 bases; nucleotides not matched to a gene: 13. The CDR3 has 15 amino acids. In germline, CDR1 is SGHDT, CDR2 YYEEEE.

The rearrangement joins TRBV6-4 to TRBJ2-7; 8 bases are shared with TRBD2. The germline V gene has CDR1 MRHNA and CDR2 SNTAGT. The CDR3 loop spans 17 amino acids. The V and J ends lost 2 bases and 2 bases, in that order; junction bases with no gene match: 11. The CDR3 loop is CASSDNPRSGSPYEQYF. CDR3 coding DNA: TGTGCCAGCAGTGACAACCCTCGGAGCGGGAGTCCCTACGAGCAGTACTTC.

V gene TRBV15 combines with J gene TRBJ1-3; possible D gene TRBD1, 6 bases. Germline V gene data show CDR1 as LNHNV and CDR2 as YYDKDF (reference sequence). The CDR3 is made up of 15 amino acids. The ends were cut back, 5 bases at V and 0 bases at J, with 11 bases in the middle. The CDR3 nucleotides read TGTGCCACCAGCGGTACAGGGAGCTCTGGAAACACCATATATTTT. It translates to CATSGTGSSGNTIYF.